These 8 T cell receptor beta chains were sequenced from one sample in a study of blood T cell repertoires in COVID-19. Some clones are missing from TCRdb's copy, which holds only in-frame ones; the method was immunoSEQ multiplex PCR. Of approximately 170,000 clones listed, 79% are singletons. Sequenced: PBMCs or T cells enriched from blood (not recorded which). The receptors originated from a woman in her 70s in a cohort exposed to, infected with or recovered from COVID-19 (not recorded which).

V gene TRBV29-1 combines with J gene TRBJ2-3; weak D call: TRBD1 (5 bases). CDR1 is SQVTM and CDR2 is ANQGSEA in the germline V gene. V was pared by 1 base and J by 7 bases, with 9 bases between. The CDR3 covers 12 residues. CDR3 DNA: TGCAGCGTTGAAGGGGGCGGCTATACGCAGTATTTT. Translated: CSVEGGGYTQYF.

The V gene is TRBV5-4, the J gene TRBJ2-1; D is uncertain. There are 17 residues in the CDR3. Germline lookup yields CDR1 SGHNT and CDR2 YYREEE (reference sequence). Trimming took off 1 base at V and 5 bases at J, with 19 bases between the two ends. As DNA, the CDR3 is TGTGCCAGCAGCTTGCTCCTCGACATCTCGGTCCACAATGAGCAGTTCTTC. This gives the protein CASSLLLDISVHNEQFF.

This clone came up a few times. In nucleotides, the CDR3 is TGTGCCAGCAGCTTAGTATGGGGGGAGGCTGAAGCTTTCTTT. This gives the protein CASSLVWGEAEAFF. The chain carries TRBV7-2 and TRBJ1-1; tentative D call: TRBD1 (5 bases). The CDR3 is 14 residues long. Germline CDR1 reads SGHTA; CDR2 reads FQGNSA. V dropped 1 base and J dropped 6 bases, with 12 bases sitting between them.

This chain uses TRBV2 with TRBJ2-3; TRBD2 agrees at 11 bases. Germline-derived CDR1 and CDR2 are SNHLY and FYNNEI. The CDR3 covers 15 residues. J lost 0 bases, V lost 8 bases, and 4 bases had no gene match. The CDR3 nucleotides read TGTGCCAGCGGGGGACTAGCGGCTAGCACAGATACGCAGTATTTT. Its translation is CASGGLAASTDTQYF.

This clone was recorded a few times. The chain is built from TRBV28 and TRBJ2-5, with D possibly TRBD2 on 6 matching bases. Germline V gives CDR1 MDHEN, CDR2 SYDVKM. CDR3 size: 13 residues. V was cut by 5 bases and J by 4 bases, with 11 bases left in between. This CDR3 reads CASSPGLGETQYF. In nucleotides, the CDR3 is TGTGCCAGCAGTCCGGGACTCGGAGAGACCCAGTACTTC.

This clone showed up just a few times. This chain uses TRBV7-9 with TRBJ1-5; TRBD1 aligns across 9 bases. The length of the CDR3 is 14 residues. Per the germline V gene, CDR1 is SEHNR and CDR2 is FQNEAQ (reference sequence). Trimming took 5 bases from V and 5 from J; bases not matched to a gene: 4. The CDR3 here is CASSPGTGHQPQHF. CDR3 nucleotide sequence: TGTGCCAGCAGCCCCGGGACAGGGCATCAGCCCCAGCATTTT.

The chain is built from TRBV7-9 and TRBJ2-1, with 7 bases identical to TRBD1. Per the germline V gene, CDR1 is SEHNR and CDR2 is FQNEAQ (reference sequence). The junction had 8 bases not matched to a gene; V was cut back by 1 base and J by 8 bases. The CDR3 runs 15 residues. DNA of the CDR3: TGTGCCAGCAGCTTAGTCCAAACAGGGGTGGATGAGCAGTTCTTC. It yields the protein CASSLVQTGVDEQFF.

The chain links TRBV7-2 to TRBJ2-2; TRBD1 is a possible D gene (5 bases). The CDR3 is 14 amino acids. Germline V gene sequence: CDR1 SGHTA, CDR2 FQGNSA. V lost 2 bases to trimming and J lost 5 bases, with 9 bases between them. Written as DNA, the CDR3 is TGTGCCAGCAGCTTAACAGGCGTTACCGGGGAGCTGTTTTTT. Translation: CASSLTGVTGELFF. Complete variable domain (other parts from reference TRBV7-2 and TRBJ2-2): GAGVSQSPSNKVTEKGKDVELRCDPISGHTALYWYRQSLGQGLEFLIYFQGNSAPDKSGLPSDRFSAERTGGSVSTLTIQRTQQEDSAVYLCASSLTGVTGELFFGEGSRLTVL.